Shown below are 18 T cell receptor beta chains from a single sample sequenced in a study of T cells expressing NK-cell markers. TCRdb reanalyzed the 5' RACE reads and collapses them to one entry per CDR3 protein, without DNA. The sample's table shows some 600,000 distinct CDR3 sequences. Specimen: blood T cells: a sorted CD56 or NKG2C T cell subset, CD4+ or CD8+ T cells, or bulk PBMC T cells (not recorded which). The origin of the receptors is a man younger than 30 in good health.

The chain couples TRBV12-3 or TRBV12-4 to TRBJ1-4; TCRdb designates TRBD1, a call that cannot be tested without DNA. The length of the CDR3 is 16 residues. The CDR3 sequence is CASSRKSGGASEKLFF.

The chain employs TRBV10-3 and TRBJ2-3. Germline V lookup: CDR1 ENHRY, CDR2 SYGVKD. The CDR3 has 15 amino acids. This CDR3 reads CAISNQNSSTDTQYF.

The V gene is TRBV11-1, the J gene TRBJ2-1; the D call from TCRdb, TRBD2, cannot be confirmed without DNA. CDR1 SGHAT and CDR2 FQDESV come from the germline V gene (reference sequence). The CDR3 loop spans 18 amino acids. The CDR3 loop reads CASSDPWVAGVGAGEQFF.

This rearrangement joins TRBV7-2 to TRBJ2-5. The CDR3 consists of 14 residues. Germline lookup yields CDR1 SGHTA and CDR2 FQGNSA. The CDR3 reads CASSLRRARETQYF.

The gene calls are TRBV5-1 and TRBJ2-1; TCRdb names TRBD2, which stays unverified in the absence of DNA. CDR3 size: 14 residues. Per the germline V gene, CDR1 is SGHRS and CDR2 is YFSETQ. CDR3 residues: CASQTSSLDNEQFF.

The chain is built from TRBV20-1 and TRBJ2-3; lacking DNA, the TRBD2 call made by TCRdb goes unchecked. This CDR3 has 16 residues. Germline V lookup: CDR1 DFQATT, CDR2 SNEGSKA (reference sequence). The CDR3 loop reads CSARTDRAGAGDTQYF.

The rearrangement links TRBV3-1 to TRBJ2-5; lacking DNA, the TRBD1 call made by TCRdb goes unchecked. Looked up from germline, CDR1 is LGHDT and CDR2 is YNNKEL (reference sequence). This CDR3 spans 14 amino acids. The CDR3 here is CASSRNRGRETQYF.

This chain links TRBV12-3 or TRBV12-4 with TRBJ1-5; TCRdb designates TRBD1, a call that cannot be tested without DNA. The CDR3 contains 15 residues. The CDR3 here is CASSSGTVSNQPQHF.

The chain links TRBV6-5 to TRBJ2-1; TCRdb outputs TRBD2, but without DNA this stays unchecked. CDR3 length equals 16 residues. Germline lookup yields CDR1 MNHEY and CDR2 SVGAGI. This CDR3 is CASSYAASGGYNEQFF.

V is TRBV29-1 and J is TRBJ2-7; TCRdb gives TRBD1 as the D gene, but with no DNA this cannot be confirmed. This CDR3 region has 13 residues. CDR1 is SQVTM and CDR2 is ANQGSEA in the germline V gene. CDR3 protein: CSVEQGGPYEQYF.

This chain uses TRBV6-2 or TRBV6-3 with TRBJ2-1. CDR1 and CDR2 from the germline V gene are MNHEY and SVGEGT. The length of the CDR3 is 13 residues. The CDR3 sequence: CASSSLLTDEQFF.

The genes are TRBV20-1 and TRBJ1-4; TCRdb picks TRBD1, but there is no DNA to check that call. Germline V gene sequence: CDR1 DFQATT, CDR2 SNEGSKA (reference sequence). The CDR3 has 13 residues. CDR3: CSAGGGAFEKLFF.

The chain recombines TRBV12-3 or TRBV12-4 with TRBJ1-4; TCRdb lists TRBD1, though no DNA is available to test this call. The CDR3 is 13 residues long. CDR3 in amino acids: CASSAGANEKLFF.

V and J are TRBV2 and TRBJ2-7; TCRdb calls TRBD2, which cannot be checked without DNA. Looked up from germline, CDR1 is SNHLY and CDR2 is FYNNEI. This CDR3 is built from 13 residues. The CDR3 is CASNSRPTYEQYF.

V usage is TRBV12-3 or TRBV12-4 and J usage is TRBJ1-2. The CDR3 is 11 residues long. The CDR3 reads CASSSTGGYTF.

The chain joins TRBV7-9 to TRBJ1-5. CDR1 and CDR2 (germline): SEHNR, FQNEAQ (reference sequence). There are 15 residues in the CDR3. CDR3 region: CASSLSGRERQPQHF.

CDR3 protein: CASSLRMRVTTGELFF. The chain combines TRBV7-2 with TRBJ2-2; TCRdb names TRBD2, which stays unverified in the absence of DNA. The germline V gene encodes CDR1 SGHTA and CDR2 FQGNSA. The CDR3 has 16 residues.

The CDR3 protein is CASSLMTKSNTGELFF. The chain carries TRBV5-1 and TRBJ2-2. Germline V gives CDR1 SGHRS, CDR2 YFSETQ. The CDR3 runs to 16 residues.